This passage covers 25 T cell receptor beta chains from one sample sequenced in a study of T cell repertoires in cytomegalovirus infection. TCRdb ran MiXCR on the reads and lists one entry per CDR3 protein. Altogether under 95,000 distinct CDR3 sequences are present, 3% to 4% being singletons, with the ten largest covering 22%. The sequencing input was PBMCs. All receptors derive from a human donor in good health (CMV status not recorded). Some clones in this sample may be carry-over from other donors' samples.

This clonotype was detected many times. The rearrangement joins TRBV7-2 to TRBJ2-3; 10 bases line up with TRBD1. The CDR3 is made up of 15 amino acids. Germline values: CDR1 SGHTA, CDR2 FQGNSA. With V trimmed by 4 bases and J by 4 bases, 5 bases remained unmatched. DNA of the CDR3: TGTGCCAGCAGCTCGGACAGGGGGTTATCAGATACGCAGTATTTT. Protein sequence: CASSSDRGLSDTQYF.

This clonotype was detected many times. The chain carries TRBV11-3 and TRBJ2-2; 9 bases fit TRBD1. The V gene end was trimmed by 5 bases and the J gene end by 4 bases; junction bases not matched to a gene: 8. The germline V gene has CDR1 SGHNT and CDR2 YENEEA. The CDR3 spans 16 residues. CDR3 amino acids: CASSPRTGAGTGELFF. The CDR3 bases are TGTGCCAGCAGCCCTCGGACAGGGGCTGGCACCGGGGAGCTGTTTTTT. Looking up the rest from reference TRBV11-3 and TRBJ2-2 gives the full variable domain: EAGVVQSPRYKIIEKKQPVAFWCNPISGHNTLYWYLQNLGQGPELLIRYENEEAVDDSQLPKDRFSAERLKGVDSTLKIQPAELGDSAVYLCASSPRTGAGTGELFFGEGSRLTVL.

In this sample, this clonotype turned up many times. The V call is TRBV29-1, the J call TRBJ1-4; D gene uncertain. In germline, CDR1 is SQVTM, CDR2 ANQGSEA. Trimming pared 7 bases from V and 6 bases from J, leaving 6 bases between. The CDR3 is 10 residues long. CDR3 sequence: CSAVYEKLFF. CDR3 nucleotide sequence: TGCAGCGCAGTTTATGAAAAACTGTTTTTT.

The chain employs TRBV6-8 and TRBJ1-1; D perhaps matches TRBD1 (5 bases). Trimming left V 4 bases short and J 0 bases short, with 15 bases between. CDR3 length: 16 amino acids. In germline, CDR1 is MNHGY, CDR2 SAAAGT. The CDR3 DNA reads as TGTGCCAGCAGTTCTCGGACCAGGGCATTGAACACTGAAGCTTTCTTT. As protein: CASSSRTRALNTEAFF.

The chain links TRBV19 to TRBJ2-7; D is perhaps TRBD2 (6 bases). Deletions cut 10 bases from V and 2 bases from J, with 21 bases between. This CDR3 comprises 15 residues. Germline V gene data show CDR1 as LNHDA and CDR2 as SQIVND (reference sequence). The CDR3 here is CATSSGSAVPYEQYF. The CDR3 DNA sequence: TGTGCCACCTCAAGCGGGTCTGCTGTCCCCTACGAGCAGTACTTC.

This clonotype has at least ten counts. The chain uses TRBV20-1 and TRBJ2-1, with 14 nucleotides matching TRBD2. This CDR3 is built from 14 residues. Germline V gives CDR1 DFQATT, CDR2 SNEGSKA (reference sequence). V gave up 6 bases and J gave up 11 bases; unmatched junction bases: 9. This CDR3 is CSAVPGLAGVQQFF. The CDR3 DNA is TGCAGTGCCGTTCCGGGACTAGCGGGAGTTCAGCAGTTCTTC.

There are many counts of this clonotype. The chain employs TRBV7-9 and TRBJ2-2, with TRBD1 identical over 7 bases. Germline CDR1 is SEHNR and CDR2 is FQNEAQ (reference sequence). V shed 3 bases, J shed 4 bases, and the junction held 8 bases outside the gene matches. CDR3 size: 16 residues. The CDR3 region is CASSFDDRVITGELFF. The CDR3 DNA reads TGTGCCAGCAGCTTCGACGACAGGGTGATCACCGGGGAGCTGTTTTTT.

This clonotype was counted many times. V usage is TRBV6-2 or TRBV6-3 and J usage is TRBJ2-7, with D uncertain. CDR1 and CDR2 (germline): MNHEY, SVGEGT. V shed 1 base and J shed 1 base, with 11 bases lying between them. The CDR3 totals 15 residues. The CDR3 DNA follows: TGTGCCAGCAGTTACTGGCCCGAGTCTTCCTACGAGCAGTACTTC. Translation gives CASSYWPESSYEQYF.

V gene TRBV7-2 combines with J gene TRBJ2-4; 8 bases are shared with TRBD1. After removal of 5 bases from V and 5 bases from J, the junction contained 2 bases not matched to a gene. Looked up from germline, CDR1 is SGHTA and CDR2 is FQGNSA. This CDR3 contains 13 residues. The CDR3 loop reads CASSQGAQNIQYF. For the CDR3, the DNA is TGTGCCAGCAGCCAGGGGGCACAAAACATTCAGTACTTC.

This clonotype was recorded many times. The J gene is TRBJ2-1, the V gene TRBV7-8, with unresolved D. The CDR3 has 13 residues. The V and J ends lost 0 bases and 6 bases respectively, with 6 bases between them. Germline V CDR1 and CDR2: SGHVS, FQNEAQ. For the CDR3, the DNA is TGTGCCAGCAGCTTAGCGCCGGGCAATGAGCAGTTCTTC. Translation gives CASSLAPGNEQFF.

This clonotype was found many times. This chain uses TRBV12-3 or TRBV12-4 with TRBJ2-7, with D unclear. Between the trimmed V and J ends, which lost 8 bases and 0 bases, there was a span of 11 bases. There are 13 residues in the CDR3. The CDR3 region has the DNA TGTGCCAGCCGGGCGCCCTACTCCTACGAGCAGTACTTC. It is translated as CASRAPYSYEQYF.

This clonotype has at least ten counts. The genes are TRBV6-5 and TRBJ2-7; TRBD2 might be the D (5 bases). V was clipped by 6 bases and J by 0 bases, with 9 bases between them. The CDR3 runs to 13 residues. The germline CDR1 and CDR2 sequences are MNHEY and SVGAGI. CDR3 DNA sequence: TGTGCCAGCAGGAGGGTCTCCTCCTACGAGCAGTACTTC. Translating gives CASRRVSSYEQYF.

This clonotype was recorded at least ten times. The chain is built from TRBV7-6 and TRBJ2-1, with D tentatively TRBD1 (5 bases). In germline, CDR1 is SGHVS, CDR2 FNYEAQ. The germline V and J ends were trimmed by 4 bases and 8 bases, with 12 bases remaining between them. There are 13 residues in the CDR3. In nucleotides, the CDR3 is TGTGCCAGCAGCTACACAGGTGCCCATGAGCAGTTCTTC. Protein product: CASSYTGAHEQFF.

At least ten counts were recorded for this clonotype. The gene calls are TRBV20-1 and TRBJ1-1; D remains unclear. The CDR3 consists of 11 residues. Trimming took 2 bases from V and 1 from J, leaving 2 bases between them. Per germline, CDR1 DFQATT and CDR2 SNEGSKA (reference sequence). Here the CDR3 reads CSARKNTEAFF. Written as DNA, the CDR3 is TGCAGTGCTAGAAAGAACACTGAAGCTTTCTTT.

This clonotype has a count of ten or more. The chain uses TRBV7-2 and TRBJ1-4, with D uncertain. The germline V and J ends were trimmed by 5 bases and 5 bases, with 18 bases remaining between them. The CDR3 covers 16 residues. The germline gives CDR1 SGHTA, CDR2 FQGNSA. The CDR3 DNA reads TGTGCCAGCAGCCGTCACGGGCCGGCCCCCAATGAAAAACTGTTTTTT. It is translated as CASSRHGPAPNEKLFF.

This clonotype was seen at least ten times. The chain carries TRBV7-2 and TRBJ1-1; no firm D call. V was cut by 2 bases and J by 2 bases, with 9 bases left in between. The CDR3 contains 14 residues. CDR1 is SGHTA, CDR2 FQGNSA, per germline. The CDR3 nucleotides are TGTGCCAGCAGCTTACGGCGGATTAACACTGAAGCTTTCTTT. Translation: CASSLRRINTEAFF.

This clonotype was observed at least ten times. The chain carries TRBV18 and TRBJ2-7, with a tentative D call TRBD2 (5 bases). The germline CDR1 and CDR2 sequences are KGHSH and LQKENI. Between the trimmed V and J ends, which lost 6 bases and 1 base, there was a span of 16 bases. The CDR3 covers 15 residues. The CDR3 loop reads CASSLEGSPSYEQYF. CDR3 sequence (DNA): TGTGCCAGCTCCCTAGAGGGCAGTCCTTCCTACGAGCAGTACTTC.

This clonotype was observed at least ten times. This rearrangement joins TRBV7-2 to TRBJ1-2; D uncertain. V lost 5 bases to trimming and J lost 5 bases, with 15 bases between them. The CDR3 runs to 14 residues. Germline V gives CDR1 SGHTA, CDR2 FQGNSA. The CDR3 reads CASSNRGRVYGYTF. DNA for the CDR3: TGTGCCAGCAGCAACCGAGGGAGGGTTTATGGCTACACCTTC.

Ten or more counts support this clonotype. Here the CDR3 DNA reads TGTGCCAGCAGACGGACAGGGGATGTGAACACTGAAGCTTTCTTT. It encodes CASRRTGDVNTEAFF. The chain links TRBV6-8 to TRBJ1-1, with 9 bases that match TRBD1. The V gene's germline CDR1 is MNHGY and CDR2 SAAAGT. The CDR3 consists of 15 residues. Trimming cost V 6 bases and J 0 bases; bases outside gene matches: 5.

This clonotype was seen repeatedly, ten times or more. The chain has TRBV20-1 and TRBJ1-5; D possibly corresponds to TRBD1 (5 bases). Trimming shortened V by 0 bases and J by 0 bases, and 9 bases separated the two germline ends. This CDR3 region has 15 residues. Germline CDR1 reads DFQATT; CDR2 reads SNEGSKA (reference sequence). In DNA form, the CDR3 reads TGCAGTGCTAGAGAGGGGGTTTATAGCAATCAGCCCCAGCATTTT. Translating gives CSAREGVYSNQPQHF.

The chain is built from TRBV4-3 and TRBJ1-6, with a tentative D call TRBD1 (6 bases). V lost 1 base and J 10 bases, leaving 14 bases between the germline ends. Germline lookup yields CDR1 LGHNA and CDR2 YSLEER. The CDR3 covers 15 residues. The CDR3 DNA reads TGCGCCAGCAGCCAAGCAACAGGGATATACTCACCCCTCCACTTT. This sequence encodes CASSQATGIYSPLHF.

This clonotype was detected ten times or more. This chain links TRBV28 with TRBJ2-4; D ambiguous. Looked up from germline, CDR1 is MDHEN and CDR2 is SYDVKM. Trimming took off 7 bases at V and 3 bases at J, with 7 bases between the two ends. The CDR3 covers 12 residues. DNA of the CDR3: TGTGCCAGCAAGCCGGGCAAAAACATTCAGTACTTC. The encoded protein is CASKPGKNIQYF.

This clonotype was seen repeatedly, ten times or more. This sequence joins TRBV7-2 and TRBJ2-6, with a weak D call TRBD2 (6 bases). V dropped 1 base and J dropped 2 bases, with 9 bases sitting between them. Per germline, CDR1 SGHTA and CDR2 FQGNSA. This CDR3 is 16 amino acids long. The CDR3 bases are TGTGCCAGCAGCTTAGTGGGGGGACCTGGGGCCAACGTCCTGACTTTC. It translates to CASSLVGGPGANVLTF. Full variable domain (rest looked up from reference TRBV7-2 and TRBJ2-6): GAGVSQSPSNKVTEKGKDVELRCDPISGHTALYWYRQSLGQGLEFLIYFQGNSAPDKSGLPSDRFSAERTGGSVSTLTIQRTQQEDSAVYLCASSLVGGPGANVLTFGAGSRLTVL.

There are many counts of this clonotype. The chain recombines TRBV2 with TRBJ2-5; D might be TRBD2 (6 bases). The germline V and J ends were trimmed by 0 bases and 9 bases, with 17 bases remaining between them. The germline CDR1 and CDR2 sequences are SNHLY and FYNNEI. The CDR3 length is 15 residues. The CDR3 DNA is TGTGCCAGCAGTGAAGCCCTACGGGGCGGGGAGGCCCAGTACTTC. Encoded protein: CASSEALRGGEAQYF. Using reference TRBV2 and TRBJ2-5 for the parts outside the CDR3, the full variable domain is EPEVTQTPSHQVTQMGQEVILRCVPISNHLYFYWYRQILGQKVEFLVSFYNNEISEKSEIFDDQFSVERPDGSNFTLKIRSTKLEDSAMYFCASSEALRGGEAQYFGPGTRLLVL.

The J gene is TRBJ2-7, the V gene TRBV12-3 or TRBV12-4; D uncertain. Trimming pared 5 bases from V and 4 bases from J, leaving 9 bases between. The CDR3 loop spans 12 amino acids. The CDR3 nucleotides are TGTGCCAGCAGTCAACTAAATTACGAGCAGTACTTC. Translating it yields CASSQLNYEQYF.